This T cell receptor beta chain was identified in a study of regulatory T cells in long-lasting Graves disease. Looking at the study overall: Antithyroid drug exposure in newly diagnosed Graves' patients had lasted under 3 months.

This clonotype was counted only a few times. Its specificity is unknown. CDR3 size: 15 residues. Germline loops: CDR1 MNHGY, CDR2 SVAAGI. Trimming removed 4 bases from V and 5 bases from J, with 12 bases in between. Arm-PCR of CDR3 regions and iRepertoire HTBI primers were the basis on which TCR beta libraries were built. Each CDR3 protein is one row after TCRdb ran MiXCR on the multiplex PCR reads. The sample holds 300,000 to 400,000 distinct CDR3 sequences, around 16% seen once. Time point reported: newly diagnosed GD, antithyroid drugs for less than 3 months. Isolated PBMC RNA provided the starting material for the TCR library. EDTA tubes collected roughly 9.6 milliliters of peripheral blood. The study's findings and limits: The number of shared public clonotypes was higher in persistent patients (more than 2,500) than new patients (roughly 970).

The TCR originated in a female donor with Graves disease. The material sequenced was peripheral blood mononuclear cells (PBMCs), taken at new diagnosis, from a patient treated with antithyroid drugs. The V gene is TRBV6-9, the J gene TRBJ1-6; D is possibly TRBD1 (6 bases). Written as DNA, the CDR3 is TGTGCCAGCAGTTTCGGACAGCAAGATAATTCACCCCTCCACTTT. Residues: CASSFGQQDNSPLHF.